This T cell receptor (beta chain) was identified during a study of blood T cell repertoires in COVID-19. Overall study context: COVID-19 samples from acute and convalescent phases originated in the United States, Italy and Spain. T cells, B-cell-depleted T cells, or PBMCs supplied cDNA or gDNA.

This CDR3 is 14 amino acids long. CDR1 and CDR2 from the germline V gene are GTSNPN and SVGIG (reference sequence). Unmatched junction bases numbered 5, after V lost 3 bases and J lost 2 bases. Source study methods: Estimation of nucleated cell counts relied on the amplification of reference gene primers. Method: immunoSEQ multiplex PCR; TCRdb's copy keeps in-frame clones and lacks some. V and J calls and clone size are copied from that table; D and trimming were computed from the DNA. Here the sample spans approximately 68,000 clones, approximately 84% being singletons. The V and J genes are TRBV30 and TRBJ2-7, with 9 positions matching TRBD1. The origin of this receptor is a man aged 65 to 85 with active or convalescent COVID-19. The sequencing sample was made of peripheral blood. The CDR3 spells CAWSPGTGTYEQYF. The CDR3 bases are TGTGCCTGGAGCCCGGGGACAGGGACCTACGAGCAGTACTTC.